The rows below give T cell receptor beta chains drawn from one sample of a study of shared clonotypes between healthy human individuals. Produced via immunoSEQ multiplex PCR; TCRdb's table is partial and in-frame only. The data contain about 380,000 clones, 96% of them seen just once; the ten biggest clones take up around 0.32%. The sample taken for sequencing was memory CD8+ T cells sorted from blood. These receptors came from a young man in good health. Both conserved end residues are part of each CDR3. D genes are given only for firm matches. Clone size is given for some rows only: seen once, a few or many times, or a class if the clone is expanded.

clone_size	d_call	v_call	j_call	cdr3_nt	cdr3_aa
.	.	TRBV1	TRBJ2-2	TGCACCAGCAGCCAAGATTGGACTAGCGGACGCACCGGGGAGCTGTTTTTT	CTSSQDWTSGRTGELFF
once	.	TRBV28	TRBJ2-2	TGTGCCAGCAGTCCCCCATCGGTACCTGCGAACACCGGGGAGCTGTTTTTT	CASSPPSVPANTGELFF
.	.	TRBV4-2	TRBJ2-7	TGTGCCAGCAGCCAGGGGGCCGAGCAGTACTTC	CASSQGAEQYF
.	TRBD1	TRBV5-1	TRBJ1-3	TGCGCCAGCAGCCCGGGACAGGGTCCCTCTGGAAACACCATATATTTT	CASSPGQGPSGNTIYF
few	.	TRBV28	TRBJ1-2	TGTGCCAGCAGTCGGACAGTGGGGTATGGCTACACCTTC	CASSRTVGYGYTF
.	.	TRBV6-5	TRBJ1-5	TGTGCCAGCAGTTTGACAGTGAATAGCAATCAGCCCCAGCATTTT	CASSLTVNSNQPQHF
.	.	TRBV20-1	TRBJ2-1	TGCAGTGCTCAGGGCAATGAGCAGTTCTTC	CSAQGNEQFF
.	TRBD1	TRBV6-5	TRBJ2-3	TGTGCCAGCAGTTACTCGGGGACAGGGACAGATACGCAGTATTTT	CASSYSGTGTDTQYF
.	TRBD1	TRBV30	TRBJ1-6	TGTGCCTGGAGTGTACTGTCGTCAGGGGGTAATTCACCCCTCCACTTT	CAWSVLSSGGNSPLHF
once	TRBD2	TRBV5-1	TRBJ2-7	TGCGCCAGCAGCGACGGGAGGCAGCTCGAGCAGTACTTC	CASSDGRQLEQYF
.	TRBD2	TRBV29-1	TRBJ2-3	TGCAGCGTTAACAGACTAGCGGGGGACACAGATACGCAGTATTTT	CSVNRLAGDTDTQYF
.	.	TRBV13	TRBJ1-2	TGTGCCAGCAGCTTAGGTTCCCGCAGGGGTCCCTACACCTTC	CASSLGSRRGPYTF
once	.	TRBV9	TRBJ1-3	TGTGCCAGCAGCCCCGACCCCGGCTCTGGAAACACCATATATTTT	CASSPDPGSGNTIYF
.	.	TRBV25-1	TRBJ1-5	TGTGCCAGCAGTGAATTGGATAGCAATCAGCCCCAGCATTTT	CASSELDSNQPQHF
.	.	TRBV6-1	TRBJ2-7	TGTGCCAGCGTTAGTGACAACGCCTACGAGCAGTACTTC	CASVSDNAYEQYF
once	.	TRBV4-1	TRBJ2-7	TGCGCCACTAGTCGAGCTTTTGGCTACGAGCAGTACTTC	CATSRAFGYEQYF
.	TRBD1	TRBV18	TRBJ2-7	TGTGCCAGCTCAGCCTCCTCGGGACAGGGGAGCAACGAGCAGTACTTC	CASSASSGQGSNEQYF
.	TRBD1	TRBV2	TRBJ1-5	TGTGCCAGCAGGGGACAGGGTAATCAGCCCCAGCATTTT	CASRGQGNQPQHF
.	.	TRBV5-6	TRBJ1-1	TGTGCCAGCAGCTTGAGTCACAGGAACACTGAAGCTTTCTTT	CASSLSHRNTEAFF
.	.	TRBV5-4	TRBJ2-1	TGTGCCAGCAGCTTTATCGGACGGAGCCAGGGCAATGAGCAGTTCTTC	CASSFIGRSQGNEQFF
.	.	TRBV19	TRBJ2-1	TGTGCCAGTAGTATAGTCTGGAGCCGAAAAAACAATGAGCAGTTCTTC	CASSIVWSRKNNEQFF
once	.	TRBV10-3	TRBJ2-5	TGTGCCATCAGTGAGTCGCCTAGGAAAGAGACCCAGTACTTC	CAISESPRKETQYF
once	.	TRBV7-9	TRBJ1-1	TGTGCCAGCAGCTTAGGGCTATTGAACACTGAAGCTTTCTTT	CASSLGLLNTEAFF
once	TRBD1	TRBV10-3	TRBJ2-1	TGTGCCACCAGACAGGGTTTGGAGTTGGGAAATGAGCAGTTCTTC	CATRQGLELGNEQFF
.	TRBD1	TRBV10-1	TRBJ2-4	TGCGCCAGCAGTCCCTACACTCCGGGACAGGGGAACATTCAGTACTTC	CASSPYTPGQGNIQYF
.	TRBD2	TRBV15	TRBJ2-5	TGTGCCACCAGCAGAGCCACTAGCGAAGAGACCCAGTACTTC	CATSRATSEETQYF
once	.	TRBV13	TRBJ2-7	TGTGCCAGCAGCCCGGGTTTATCGGGGATGAGCTCCTACGAGCAGTACTTC	CASSPGLSGMSSYEQYF
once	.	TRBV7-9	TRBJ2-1	TGTGCCAGCAGCCCAAGCAGGGGCAGCTCCTACAATGAGCAGTTCTTC	CASSPSRGSSYNEQFF
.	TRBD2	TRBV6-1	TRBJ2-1	TGTGCCAGCTTTCCGCGGGAGCAATCTTTAGGGCAGTTCTTC	CASFPREQSLGQFF
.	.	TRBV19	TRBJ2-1	TGTGCCACGAACTGGGGGGGCGCCGATGAGCAGTTCTTC	CATNWGGADEQFF
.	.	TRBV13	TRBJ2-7	TGTGCCACCTCGGACAAAGCGGAGGGGCCCTACGAGCAGTACTTC	CATSDKAEGPYEQYF
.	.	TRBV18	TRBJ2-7	TGTGCCAGCTCACCAGGCCACGAGCAGTACTTC	CASSPGHEQYF
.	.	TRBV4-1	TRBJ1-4	TGCGCCAGCAGCCAATTTAGAAATGAAAAACTGTTTTTT	CASSQFRNEKLFF
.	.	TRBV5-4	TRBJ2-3	TGTGCCAGCAGCTCACAGGCCACAGATACGCAGTATTTT	CASSSQATDTQYF
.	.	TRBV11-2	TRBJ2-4	TGTGCCAGCGGGGCGGCAGCCAAAAACATTCAGTACTTC	CASGAAAKNIQYF
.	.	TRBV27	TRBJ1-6	TGTGCCAGCAGTTTACGCGGGGTCGGATATAATTCACCCCTCCACTTT	CASSLRGVGYNSPLHF
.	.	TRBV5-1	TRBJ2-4	TGCGCCAGCAGCTTGGGAGAGGCCAAAAACATTCAGTACTTC	CASSLGEAKNIQYF
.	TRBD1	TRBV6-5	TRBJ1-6	TGTGCCAGCAGCCCGGACAGGGGTTCACCCCTCCACTTT	CASSPDRGSPLHF
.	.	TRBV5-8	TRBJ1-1	TGTGCCAGCAGCTTGGGCAGGGGAGCTTTCTTT	CASSLGRGAFF
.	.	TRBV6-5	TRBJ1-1	TGTGCCAGCAGTTACGGGGGACACTTGAACACTGAAGCTTTCTTT	CASSYGGHLNTEAFF
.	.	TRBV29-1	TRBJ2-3	TGCAGCGTTGAAGTTCGTACAGGCAGGGACACAGATACGCAGTATTTT	CSVEVRTGRDTDTQYF
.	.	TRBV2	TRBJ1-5	TGTGCCAGCAGTGTTTTTCAGTACTATAGCAATCAGCCCCAGCATTTT	CASSVFQYYSNQPQHF
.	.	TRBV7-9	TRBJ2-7	TGTGCCAGCAGCTTATCCGGGGTAGCCTACGAGCAGTACTTC	CASSLSGVAYEQYF
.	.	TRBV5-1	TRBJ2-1	TGCGCCAGCAGTACAGTGACTAGCTCCTACAATGAGCAGTTCTTC	CASSTVTSSYNEQFF
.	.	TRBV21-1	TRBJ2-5	TGTGCCAGCAGCAAAGCCGGTGATTGGGATGGGAAAGAGACCCAGTACTTC	CASSKAGDWDGKETQYF
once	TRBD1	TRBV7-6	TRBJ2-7	TGTGCCAGCAGCTTAGCTGGGACAGGGGCCTACTACGAGCAGTACTTC	CASSLAGTGAYYEQYF
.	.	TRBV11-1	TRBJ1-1	TGTGCCAGCAGCTTAGGTTACCAGGGGTCGGGCACTGAAGCTTTCTTT	CASSLGYQGSGTEAFF
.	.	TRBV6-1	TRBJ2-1	TGTGCCAGCAGTGAAATAAAGGGGTACAATGAGCAGTTCTTC	CASSEIKGYNEQFF
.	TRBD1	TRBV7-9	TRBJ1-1	TGTGCCAGCAGGGAGGGACAGAGAGTGACTGAAGCTTTCTTT	CASREGQRVTEAFF
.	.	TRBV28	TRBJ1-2	TGTGCCAGCAGTTCAGGGAGCTATGGCTACACCTTC	CASSSGSYGYTF
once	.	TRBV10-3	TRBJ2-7	TGTGCCATCAAGGAGACTACAACCTACGAGCAGTACTTC	CAIKETTTYEQYF
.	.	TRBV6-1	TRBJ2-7	TGTGCCAGCAGTGACAGGGTTGTCTACGAGCAGTACTTC	CASSDRVVYEQYF